This note documents a single T cell receptor (beta chain) sequence. As yet, its antigen is unknown. The sample is drawn from a study of graft-versus-host responses after intestinal transplantation. In the study overall: Induction with anti-thymocyte globulin, then tacrolimus and steroids for roughly 3 years, was given to all recipients.

General study results and limits: The recipient marrow held GvH clones, and some of them showed up first in ileum or blood. After transplant, early declines in HvG clones were associated with peak levels of circulating GvH clones.

Sequencing was performed with immunoSEQ multiplex PCR; in TCRdb, only in-frame clones are kept and a portion is missing. The data contain about 120,000 clones, approximately 90% of them seen just once; the ten biggest clones take up 0.18%. This CDR3 is 15 amino acids long. In germline, CDR1 is SNHLY, CDR2 FYNNEI. V shed 4 bases and J 0 bases; nucleotides not matched to a gene: 4. The sequences come from unstimulated CD4+ T cells sorted from spleen or lymph node cells, collected before intestinal transplant. The clonotype comes from a human donor who received an intestinal transplant. The chain has TRBV2 and TRBJ2-7; 9 nucleotides agree with TRBD1. The chain's CDR3 is CASSVGTGSSYEQYF. DNA for the CDR3: TGTGCCAGCAGTGTCGGGACAGGGAGCTCCTACGAGCAGTACTTC.